One T cell receptor beta chain is described in this entry. Through Arm-PCR of CDR3 regions and iRepertoire HTBI primers, TCR beta libraries were built. TCRdb ran MiXCR on the multiplex PCR reads and lists one entry per CDR3 protein. The sample has 420,000 or so distinct CDR3 sequences; 23% are singletons. The data derive from a study of regulatory T cells in long-lasting Graves disease. CDR1 is MNHEY and CDR2 is SMNVEV in the germline V gene (reference sequence). Trimming removed 6 bases from V and 5 bases from J; junction bases left unmatched: 7. This CDR3 comprises 14 residues. Time point in this sample: persistent/refractory GD, antithyroid drugs over 5 years with positive TRAb. There was RNA extracted from PBMCs, and the TCR library was made from it.

Source: peripheral blood mononuclear cells (PBMCs), taken when the disease was refractory, from a patient treated with antithyroid drugs. The sequence derives from a female donor with Graves disease. The chain links TRBV27 to TRBJ1-1, with 9 bases that match TRBD1. The CDR3 DNA reads TGTGCCAGCAGACCTGACAGGGGGGGGACTGAAGCTTTCTTT. It is translated as CASRPDRGGTEAFF.